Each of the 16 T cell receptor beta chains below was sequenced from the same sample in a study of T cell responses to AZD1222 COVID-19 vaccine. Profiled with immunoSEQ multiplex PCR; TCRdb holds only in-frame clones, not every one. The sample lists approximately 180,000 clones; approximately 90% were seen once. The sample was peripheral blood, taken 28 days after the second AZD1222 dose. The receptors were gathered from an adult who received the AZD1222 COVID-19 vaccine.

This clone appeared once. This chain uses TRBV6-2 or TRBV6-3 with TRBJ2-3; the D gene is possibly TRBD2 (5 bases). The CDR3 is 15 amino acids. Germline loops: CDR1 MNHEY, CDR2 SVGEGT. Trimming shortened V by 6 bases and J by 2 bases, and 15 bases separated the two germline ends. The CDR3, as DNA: TGTGCCAGCAGCCCAGCGAGCGGCCCCACAGATACGCAGTATTTT. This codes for CASSPASGPTDTQYF.

CDR3 in DNA: TGTGCCAGGGGACTATGGCGCACCGGGGAGCTGTTTTTT. This gives the protein CARGLWRTGELFF. The chain couples TRBV5-3 to TRBJ2-2; 7 nucleotides line up with TRBD2. TRBV5-3 is given ORF status, its function remaining uncertain. V gave up 8 bases and J gave up 4 bases; unmatched junction bases: 5. This CDR3 has 13 residues.

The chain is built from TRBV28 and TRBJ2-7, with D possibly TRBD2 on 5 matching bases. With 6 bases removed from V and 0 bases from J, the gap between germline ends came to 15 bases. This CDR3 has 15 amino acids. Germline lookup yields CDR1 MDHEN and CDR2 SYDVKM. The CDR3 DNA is TGTGCCAGCAGCCCGGGATCCTCCGGCTCCTACGAGCAGTACTTC. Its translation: CASSPGSSGSYEQYF.

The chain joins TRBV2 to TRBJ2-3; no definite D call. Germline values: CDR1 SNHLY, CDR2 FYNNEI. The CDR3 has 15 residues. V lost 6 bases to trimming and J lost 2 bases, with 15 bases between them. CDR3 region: CASRRDFANTDTQYF. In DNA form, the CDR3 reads TGTGCCAGCAGGCGCGACTTCGCTAACACAGATACGCAGTATTTT.

The CDR3 is CASASRAGGLDTQYF. The CDR3 DNA follows: TGTGCCAGCGCCTCGAGGGCGGGAGGGCTGGATACGCAGTATTTT. V and J are TRBV3-1 (or the pseudogene TRBV3-2) and TRBJ2-3, with 9 nucleotides matching TRBD2. CDR1 LGHDT and CDR2 YNNKEL come from the germline V gene (reference sequence). The CDR3 sequence is 15 residues long. V dropped 8 bases and J dropped 6; count of bases not matched to a gene: 12.

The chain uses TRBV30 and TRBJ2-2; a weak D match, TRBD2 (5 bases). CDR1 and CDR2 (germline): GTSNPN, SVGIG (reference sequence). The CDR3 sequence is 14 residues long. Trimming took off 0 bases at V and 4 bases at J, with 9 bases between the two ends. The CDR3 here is CAWSVTRSTGELFF. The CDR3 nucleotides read TGTGCCTGGAGTGTAACTAGATCCACCGGGGAGCTGTTTTTT.

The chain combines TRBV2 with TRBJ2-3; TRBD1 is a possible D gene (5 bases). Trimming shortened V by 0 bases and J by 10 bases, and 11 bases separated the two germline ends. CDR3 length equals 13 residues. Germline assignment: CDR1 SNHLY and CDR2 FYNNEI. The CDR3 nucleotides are TGTGCCAGCAGTGAAGCGCAGGGCGGTTCGCAGTATTTT. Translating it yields CASSEAQGGSQYF.

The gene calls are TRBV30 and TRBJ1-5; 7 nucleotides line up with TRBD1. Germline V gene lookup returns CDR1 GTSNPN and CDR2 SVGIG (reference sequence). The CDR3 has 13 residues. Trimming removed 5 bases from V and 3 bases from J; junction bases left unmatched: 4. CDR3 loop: CAWGGQANQPQHF. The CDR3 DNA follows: TGTGCCTGGGGAGGACAGGCCAATCAGCCCCAGCATTTT.

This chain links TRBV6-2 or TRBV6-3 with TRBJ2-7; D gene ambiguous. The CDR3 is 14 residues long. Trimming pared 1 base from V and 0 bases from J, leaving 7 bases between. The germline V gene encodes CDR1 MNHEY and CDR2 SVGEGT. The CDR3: CASSYYGPSYEQYF. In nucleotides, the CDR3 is TGTGCCAGCAGTTACTACGGGCCCTCCTACGAGCAGTACTTC.

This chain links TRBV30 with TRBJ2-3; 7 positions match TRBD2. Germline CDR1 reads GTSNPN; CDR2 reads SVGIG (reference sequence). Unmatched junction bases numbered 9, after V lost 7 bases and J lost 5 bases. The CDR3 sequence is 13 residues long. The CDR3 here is CASSGGRLDTQYF. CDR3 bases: TGTGCCTCTTCGGGAGGACGGTTAGATACGCAGTATTTT.

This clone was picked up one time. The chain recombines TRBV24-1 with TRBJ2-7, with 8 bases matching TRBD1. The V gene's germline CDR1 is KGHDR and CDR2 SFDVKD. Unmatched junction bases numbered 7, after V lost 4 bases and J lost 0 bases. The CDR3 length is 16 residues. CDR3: CATSEPRGPSSYEQYF. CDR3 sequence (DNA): TGTGCCACCAGTGAACCCAGGGGGCCGAGCTCCTACGAGCAGTACTTC.

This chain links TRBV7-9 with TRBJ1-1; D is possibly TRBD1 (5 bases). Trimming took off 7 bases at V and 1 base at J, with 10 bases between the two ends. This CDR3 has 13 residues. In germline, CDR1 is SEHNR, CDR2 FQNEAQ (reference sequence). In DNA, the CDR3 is TGTGCCAGCAACCCGGGACGGAACACTGAAGCTTTCTTT. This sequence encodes CASNPGRNTEAFF.

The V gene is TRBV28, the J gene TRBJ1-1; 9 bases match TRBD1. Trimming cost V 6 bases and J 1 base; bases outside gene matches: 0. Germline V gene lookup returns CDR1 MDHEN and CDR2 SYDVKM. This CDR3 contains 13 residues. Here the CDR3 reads CASRGQGNTEAFF. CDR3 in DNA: TGTGCCAGCAGGGGACAGGGGAACACTGAAGCTTTCTTT.

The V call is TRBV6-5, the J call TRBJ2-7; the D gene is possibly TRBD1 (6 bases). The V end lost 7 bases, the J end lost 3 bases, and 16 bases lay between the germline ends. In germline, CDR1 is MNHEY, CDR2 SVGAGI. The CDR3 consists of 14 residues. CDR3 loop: CASKGDTTGYEQYF. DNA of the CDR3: TGTGCCAGCAAGGGGGATACGACGGGCTACGAGCAGTACTTC.

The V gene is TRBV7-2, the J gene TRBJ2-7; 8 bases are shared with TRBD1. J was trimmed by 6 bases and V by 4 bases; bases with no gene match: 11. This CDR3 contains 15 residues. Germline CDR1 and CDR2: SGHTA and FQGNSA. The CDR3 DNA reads TGTGCCAGCAGCTCATCGGGACAGGTCGTGGGCGAGCAGTACTTC. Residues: CASSSSGQVVGEQYF.

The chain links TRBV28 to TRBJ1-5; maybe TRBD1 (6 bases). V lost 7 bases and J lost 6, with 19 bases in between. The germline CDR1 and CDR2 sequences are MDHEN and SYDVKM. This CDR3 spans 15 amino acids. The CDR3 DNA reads TGTGCCAGCACTTGGGGCGACAGGTCGGCTCAGCCCCAGCATTTT. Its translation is CASTWGDRSAQPQHF.